This is a list of T cell receptor beta chains from one sample in a study of OX40 agonist ivuxolimab in advanced cancers. The data were produced by immunoSEQ multiplex PCR, yet TCRdb's version contains in-frame clones alone and is incomplete. Of 24,000 or so clones in the sample, 85% were seen once. The specimen comprised CD4+ or CD8+ T cells sorted from blood, sampled in a trial of the OX40 agonist ivuxolimab. The source is an adult with an advanced solid tumor such as melanoma, head and neck, liver or kidney cancer. CDR3s include the opening cysteine and the closing phenylalanine or tryptophan. The D gene is left open where the match is weak. The size entry is marked missing in some rows and otherwise reads once, few, many or a size class.

j_call: TRBJ2-5; v_call: TRBV30; d_call: NA; clone_size: NA; cdr3_aa: CAWSGGLARYQETQYF; cdr3_nt: TGTGCCTGGAGTGGTGGGCTAGCGCGTTACCAAGAGACCCAGTACTTC
j_call: TRBJ2-7; v_call: TRBV7-6; d_call: TRBD2; clone_size: medium-sized; cdr3_aa: CASSAGASYEQYF; cdr3_nt: TGTGCCAGCAGCGCGGGAGCGAGCTACGAGCAGTACTTC
j_call: TRBJ1-3; v_call: TRBV18; d_call: NA; clone_size: NA; cdr3_aa: CASSPPRSGNTIYF; cdr3_nt: TGTGCCAGCTCACCTCCGAGGTCTGGAAACACCATATATTTT
j_call: TRBJ1-2; v_call: TRBV6-6; d_call: TRBD1; clone_size: NA; cdr3_aa: CASSGQGESGYTF; cdr3_nt: TGTGCCAGCAGCGGACAGGGGGAGAGTGGCTACACCTTC
j_call: TRBJ1-1; v_call: TRBV7-2; d_call: TRBD1; clone_size: NA; cdr3_aa: CASSWTGRTEAFF; cdr3_nt: TGTGCCAGCAGCTGGACAGGGAGGACTGAAGCTTTCTTT
j_call: TRBJ2-5; v_call: TRBV7-9; d_call: NA; clone_size: NA; cdr3_aa: CVSSLGETQYF; cdr3_nt: TGTGTCAGCAGCTTGGGAGAGACCCAGTACTTC
j_call: TRBJ1-1; v_call: TRBV2; d_call: NA; clone_size: NA; cdr3_aa: CASALQANTEAFF; cdr3_nt: TGTGCCAGCGCCTTACAGGCAAACACTGAAGCTTTCTTT
j_call: TRBJ2-1; v_call: TRBV7-9; d_call: NA; clone_size: NA; cdr3_aa: CASSPQGWGYNEQFF; cdr3_nt: TGTGCCAGCAGCCCACAGGGTTGGGGTTACAATGAGCAGTTCTTC
j_call: TRBJ2-7; v_call: TRBV29-1; d_call: TRBD1; clone_size: NA; cdr3_aa: CSVGETGSREQYF; cdr3_nt: TGCAGCGTTGGGGAGACAGGGTCACGCGAGCAGTACTTC
j_call: TRBJ2-2; v_call: TRBV4-3; d_call: TRBD2; clone_size: few; cdr3_aa: CASSQDVVSGSNTGELFF; cdr3_nt: TGCGCCAGCAGCCAAGATGTCGTTAGCGGGAGTAACACCGGGGAGCTGTTTTTT
j_call: TRBJ2-7; v_call: TRBV6-5; d_call: NA; clone_size: NA; cdr3_aa: CASSYSGISSYEQYF; cdr3_nt: TGTGCCAGCAGTTACTCGGGGATTAGCTCCTACGAGCAGTACTTC
j_call: TRBJ2-7; v_call: TRBV9; d_call: NA; clone_size: once; cdr3_aa: CASSVGQGRHEQYF; cdr3_nt: TGTGCCAGCAGCGTTGGTCAGGGGCGGCACGAGCAGTACTTC
j_call: TRBJ1-4; v_call: TRBV5-5; d_call: TRBD1; clone_size: NA; cdr3_aa: CASRHGTAFNEKLFF; cdr3_nt: TGTGCCAGCAGGCACGGGACAGCTTTTAATGAAAAACTGTTTTTT
j_call: TRBJ2-1; v_call: TRBV18; d_call: NA; clone_size: NA; cdr3_aa: CASSPVREAYNEQFF; cdr3_nt: TGTGCCAGCTCACCAGTGAGGGAGGCCTACAATGAGCAGTTCTTC
j_call: TRBJ2-2; v_call: TRBV15; d_call: NA; clone_size: NA; cdr3_aa: CATRSLGLTGELFF; cdr3_nt: TGTGCCACCAGATCCTTGGGGTTAACCGGGGAGCTGTTTTTT
j_call: TRBJ1-1; v_call: TRBV5-1; d_call: NA; clone_size: NA; cdr3_aa: CASSSQTSGTEAFF; cdr3_nt: TGCGCCAGCAGCTCACAGACTTCAGGCACTGAAGCTTTCTTT
j_call: TRBJ1-1; v_call: TRBV4-3; d_call: NA; clone_size: NA; cdr3_aa: CASSQDRQASEAFF; cdr3_nt: TGCGCCAGCAGCCAAGATCGGCAGGCATCTGAAGCTTTCTTT
j_call: TRBJ2-5; v_call: TRBV6-1; d_call: NA; clone_size: NA; cdr3_aa: CASSERRAGGETQYF; cdr3_nt: TGTGCCAGCAGTGAAAGGCGGGCTGGTGGCGAGACCCAGTACTTC
j_call: TRBJ2-5; v_call: TRBV5-1; d_call: NA; clone_size: NA; cdr3_aa: CASSLALGYQETQYF; cdr3_nt: TGCGCCAGCAGCTTGGCCTTGGGGTACCAAGAGACCCAGTACTTC
j_call: TRBJ2-3; v_call: TRBV2; d_call: NA; clone_size: NA; cdr3_aa: CASSVGHNTDTQYF; cdr3_nt: TGTGCCAGCAGTGTGGGACATAACACAGATACGCAGTATTTT
j_call: TRBJ2-1; v_call: TRBV18; d_call: TRBD2; clone_size: NA; cdr3_aa: CASSPLRTSGRAVYNEQFF; cdr3_nt: TGTGCCAGCTCACCACTCCGGACTAGCGGGAGGGCCGTCTACAATGAGCAGTTCTTC
j_call: TRBJ2-7; v_call: TRBV2; d_call: NA; clone_size: NA; cdr3_aa: CASSAWGVSSYEQYF; cdr3_nt: TGTGCCAGCAGTGCCTGGGGCGTGAGCTCCTACGAGCAGTACTTC
j_call: TRBJ1-1; v_call: TRBV19; d_call: TRBD1; clone_size: NA; cdr3_aa: CASSRQGVGDTEAFF; cdr3_nt: TGTGCCAGTAGTAGGCAGGGGGTCGGAGACACTGAAGCTTTCTTT
j_call: TRBJ1-1; v_call: TRBV14; d_call: TRBD1; clone_size: few; cdr3_aa: CASSHILRDSWNTEAFF; cdr3_nt: TGTGCCAGCAGCCATATATTAAGGGACAGCTGGAACACTGAAGCTTTCTTT
j_call: TRBJ1-6; v_call: TRBV5-6; d_call: NA; clone_size: NA; cdr3_aa: CASGKVTLGSPLHF; cdr3_nt: TGTGCCAGCGGGAAGGTAACCTTAGGGTCACCCCTCCACTTT
j_call: TRBJ2-7; v_call: TRBV5-1; d_call: NA; clone_size: NA; cdr3_aa: CASSEAGVSYEQYF; cdr3_nt: TGCGCCAGCAGCGAAGCAGGGGTCTCCTACGAGCAGTACTTC